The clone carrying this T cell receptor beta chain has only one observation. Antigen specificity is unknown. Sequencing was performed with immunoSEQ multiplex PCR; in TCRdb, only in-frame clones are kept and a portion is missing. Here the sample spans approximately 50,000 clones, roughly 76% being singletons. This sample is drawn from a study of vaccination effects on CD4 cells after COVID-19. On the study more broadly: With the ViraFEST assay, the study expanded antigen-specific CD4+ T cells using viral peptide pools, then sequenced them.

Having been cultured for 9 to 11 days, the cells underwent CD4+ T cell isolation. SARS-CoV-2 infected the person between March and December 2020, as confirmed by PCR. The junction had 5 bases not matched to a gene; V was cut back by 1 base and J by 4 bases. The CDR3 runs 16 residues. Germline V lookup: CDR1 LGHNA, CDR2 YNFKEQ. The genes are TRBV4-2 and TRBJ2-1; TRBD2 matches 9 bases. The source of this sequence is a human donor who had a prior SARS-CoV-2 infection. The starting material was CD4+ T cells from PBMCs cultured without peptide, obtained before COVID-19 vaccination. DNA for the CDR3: TGTGCCAGCAGCCAAGTTGGTAGCGGGGGATACAATGAGCAGTTCTTC. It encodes CASSQVGSGGYNEQFF.